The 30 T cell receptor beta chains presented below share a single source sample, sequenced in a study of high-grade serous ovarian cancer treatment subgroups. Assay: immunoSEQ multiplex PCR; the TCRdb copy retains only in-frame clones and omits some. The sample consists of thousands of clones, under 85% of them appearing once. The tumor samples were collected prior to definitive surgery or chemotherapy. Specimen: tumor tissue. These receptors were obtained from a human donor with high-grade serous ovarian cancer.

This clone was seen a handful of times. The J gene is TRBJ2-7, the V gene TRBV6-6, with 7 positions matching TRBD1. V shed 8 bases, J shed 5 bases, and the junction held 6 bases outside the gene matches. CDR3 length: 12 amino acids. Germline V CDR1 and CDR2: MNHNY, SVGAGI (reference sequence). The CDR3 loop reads CASHLTGDEQYF. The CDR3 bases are TGTGCCAGCCACTTAACAGGGGACGAGCAGTACTTC.

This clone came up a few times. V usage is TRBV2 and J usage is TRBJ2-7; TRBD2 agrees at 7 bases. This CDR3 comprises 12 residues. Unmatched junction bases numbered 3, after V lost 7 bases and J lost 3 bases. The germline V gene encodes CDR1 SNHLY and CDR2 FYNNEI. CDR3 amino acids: CASKPGGYEQYF. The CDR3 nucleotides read TGTGCCAGCAAACCGGGAGGCTACGAGCAGTACTTC.

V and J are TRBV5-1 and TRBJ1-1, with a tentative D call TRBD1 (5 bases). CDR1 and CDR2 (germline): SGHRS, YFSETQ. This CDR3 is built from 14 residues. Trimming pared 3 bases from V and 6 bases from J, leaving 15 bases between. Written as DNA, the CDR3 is TGCGCCAGCAGCTCGACCGGGGGGAAGGCTGAAGCTTTCTTT. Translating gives CASSSTGGKAEAFF.

CDR3 amino acids: CASSPGRFQETQYF. Written as DNA, the CDR3 is TGTGCCTCTTCCCCGGGGCGTTTTCAAGAGACCCAGTACTTC. V gene TRBV19 combines with J gene TRBJ2-5; the D call may be TRBD1 or TRBD2 (5 bases each). The CDR3 totals 14 residues. V was clipped by 11 bases and J by 2 bases, with 18 bases between them. Germline loops: CDR1 LNHDA, CDR2 SQIVND (reference sequence).

CDR3 region: CASSRRGQPQHF. CDR3 nucleotide sequence: TGTGCCAGCAGCCGGAGGGGTCAGCCCCAGCATTTT. The chain couples TRBV6-1 to TRBJ1-5, with D possibly being TRBD1 (5 bases). Trimming took off 6 bases at V and 6 bases at J, with 9 bases between the two ends. The CDR3 extends over 12 amino acids. Germline V CDR1 and CDR2: MNHNS, SASEGT.

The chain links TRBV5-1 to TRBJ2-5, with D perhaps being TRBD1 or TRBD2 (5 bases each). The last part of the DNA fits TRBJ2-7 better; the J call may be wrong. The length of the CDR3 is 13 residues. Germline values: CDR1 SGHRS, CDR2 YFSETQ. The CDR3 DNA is TGCGCCAGCTCACTCCGGGACGGTTACGAGCAGTACTTC. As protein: CASSLRDGYEQYF.

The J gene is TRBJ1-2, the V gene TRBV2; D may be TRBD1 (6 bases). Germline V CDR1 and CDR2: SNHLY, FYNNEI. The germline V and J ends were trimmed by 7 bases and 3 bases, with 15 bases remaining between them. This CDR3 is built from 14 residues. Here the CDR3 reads CASIEGGIDYGYTF. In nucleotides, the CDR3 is TGTGCCAGCATCGAGGGGGGAATAGACTATGGCTACACCTTC.

The CDR3 DNA reads as TGTGCCATCAGTGAGTCGATACAGGGAGCAGATACGCAGTATTTT. Amino acid sequence: CAISESIQGADTQYF. The gene calls are TRBV10-3 and TRBJ2-3; D possibly corresponds to TRBD1 (6 bases). Trimming stripped 0 bases from V and 4 bases from J, with 11 bases between. The germline CDR1 and CDR2 sequences are ENHRY and SYGVKD. CDR3 size: 15 residues.

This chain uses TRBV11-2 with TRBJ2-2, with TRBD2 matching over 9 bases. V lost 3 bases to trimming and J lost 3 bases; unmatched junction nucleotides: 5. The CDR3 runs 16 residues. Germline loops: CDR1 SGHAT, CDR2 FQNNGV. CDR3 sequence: CASSFFAGGDTGELFF. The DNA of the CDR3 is TGTGCCAGCAGCTTTTTCGCGGGGGGGGACACCGGGGAGCTGTTTTTT.

The CDR3: CAWSVAGEKLFF. The CDR3 bases are TGTGCCTGGAGTGTAGCTGGTGAAAAACTGTTTTTT. J is TRBJ1-4 and V is TRBV30; D call uncertain. V was shortened by 0 bases and J by 7 bases, with 6 bases between the two germline ends. The CDR3 totals 12 residues. Germline V CDR1 and CDR2: GTSNPN, SVGIG (reference sequence).

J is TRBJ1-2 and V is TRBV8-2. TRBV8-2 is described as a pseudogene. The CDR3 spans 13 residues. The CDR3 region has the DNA TGTGGCATAAATGAACGAAAGACCTATGGCTACACCTTC. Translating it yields CGINERKTYGYTF.

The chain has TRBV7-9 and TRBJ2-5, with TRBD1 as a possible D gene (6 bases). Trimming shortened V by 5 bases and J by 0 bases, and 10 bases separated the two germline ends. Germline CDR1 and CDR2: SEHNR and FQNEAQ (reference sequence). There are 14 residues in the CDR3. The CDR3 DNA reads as TGTGCCAGCAGCGCACAGGGAAACCAAGAGACCCAGTACTTC. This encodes CASSAQGNQETQYF.

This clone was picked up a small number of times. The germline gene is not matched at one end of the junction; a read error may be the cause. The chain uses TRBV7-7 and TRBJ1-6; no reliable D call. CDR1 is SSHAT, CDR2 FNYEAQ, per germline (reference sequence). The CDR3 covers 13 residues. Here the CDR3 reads CASSPSPNSPLHF. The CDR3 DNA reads TGTGCTAGCAGCCCCAGCCCCAATTCACCCCTCCACTTT.

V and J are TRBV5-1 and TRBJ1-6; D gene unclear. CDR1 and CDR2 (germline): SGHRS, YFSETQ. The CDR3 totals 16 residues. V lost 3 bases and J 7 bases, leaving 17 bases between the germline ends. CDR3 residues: CASSSSLTAQNSPLHF. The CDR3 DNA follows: TGCGCCAGCAGCTCTTCTTTGACGGCTCAAAATTCACCCCTCCACTTT.

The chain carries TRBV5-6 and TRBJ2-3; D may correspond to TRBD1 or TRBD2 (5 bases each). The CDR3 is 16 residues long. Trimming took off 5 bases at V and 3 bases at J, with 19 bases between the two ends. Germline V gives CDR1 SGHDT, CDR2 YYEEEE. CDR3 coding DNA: TGTGCCAGCAGGGCACAAGGGACCCCGAGGACAGATACGCAGTATTTT. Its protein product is CASRAQGTPRTDTQYF.

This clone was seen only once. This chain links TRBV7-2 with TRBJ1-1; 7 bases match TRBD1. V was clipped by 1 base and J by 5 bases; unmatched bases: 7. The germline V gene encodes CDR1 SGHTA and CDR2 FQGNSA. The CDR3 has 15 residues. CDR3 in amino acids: CASSLGQGGRTEAFF. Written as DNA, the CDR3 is TGTGCCAGCAGCTTAGGCCAGGGGGGTCGAACTGAAGCTTTCTTT.

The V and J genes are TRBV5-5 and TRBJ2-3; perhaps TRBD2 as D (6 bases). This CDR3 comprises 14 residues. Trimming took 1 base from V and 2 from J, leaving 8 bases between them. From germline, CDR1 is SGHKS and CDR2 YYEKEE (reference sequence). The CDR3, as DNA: TGTGCCAGCAGCTTGTGGGGGGACACAGATACGCAGTATTTT. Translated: CASSLWGDTDTQYF.

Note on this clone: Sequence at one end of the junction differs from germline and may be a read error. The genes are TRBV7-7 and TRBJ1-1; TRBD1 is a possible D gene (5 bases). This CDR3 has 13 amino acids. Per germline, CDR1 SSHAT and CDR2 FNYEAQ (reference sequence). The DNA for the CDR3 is TGTGCTAGCAGCTTAGACCGGACAACTGAAGCTTTCTTT. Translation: CASSLDRTTEAFF.

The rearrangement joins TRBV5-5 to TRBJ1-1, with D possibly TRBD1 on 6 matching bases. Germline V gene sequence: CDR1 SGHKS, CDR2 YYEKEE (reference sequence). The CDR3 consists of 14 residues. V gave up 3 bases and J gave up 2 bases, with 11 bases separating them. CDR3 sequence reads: CASSSSQGNTEAFF. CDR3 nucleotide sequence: TGTGCCAGCAGCTCATCACAGGGCAACACTGAAGCTTTCTTT.

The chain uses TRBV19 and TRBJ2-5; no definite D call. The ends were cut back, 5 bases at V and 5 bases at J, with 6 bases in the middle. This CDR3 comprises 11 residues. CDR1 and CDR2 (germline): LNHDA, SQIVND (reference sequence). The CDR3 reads CASSRLETQYF. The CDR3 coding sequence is TGTGCCAGTAGTCGGCTGGAGACCCAGTACTTC.

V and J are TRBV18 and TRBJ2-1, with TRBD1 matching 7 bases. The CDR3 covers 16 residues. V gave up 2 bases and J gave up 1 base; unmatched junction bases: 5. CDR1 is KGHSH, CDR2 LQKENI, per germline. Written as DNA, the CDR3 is TGTGCCAGCTCACCAACAACAGGGGTATCCTACAATGAGCAGTTCTTC. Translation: CASSPTTGVSYNEQFF.

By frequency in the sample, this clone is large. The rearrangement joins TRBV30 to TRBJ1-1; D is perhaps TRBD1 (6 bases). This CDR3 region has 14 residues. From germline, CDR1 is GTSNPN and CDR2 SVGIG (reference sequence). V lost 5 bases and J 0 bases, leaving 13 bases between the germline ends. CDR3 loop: CAWENRVLNTEAFF. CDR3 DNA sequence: TGTGCCTGGGAAAACAGGGTTTTGAACACTGAAGCTTTCTTT.

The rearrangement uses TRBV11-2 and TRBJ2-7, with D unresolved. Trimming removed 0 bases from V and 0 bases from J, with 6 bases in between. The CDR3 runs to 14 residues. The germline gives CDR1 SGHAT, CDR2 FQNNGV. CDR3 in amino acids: CASSLDRHSYEQYF. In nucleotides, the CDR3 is TGTGCCAGCAGCTTAGACAGGCACTCCTACGAGCAGTACTTC.

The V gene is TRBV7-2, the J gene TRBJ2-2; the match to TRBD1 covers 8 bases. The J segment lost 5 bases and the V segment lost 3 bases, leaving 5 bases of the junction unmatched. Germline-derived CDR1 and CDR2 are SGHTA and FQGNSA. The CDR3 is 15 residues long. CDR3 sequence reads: CASSFRGRETGELFF. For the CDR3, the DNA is TGTGCCAGCAGCTTCAGGGGGCGAGAAACCGGGGAGCTGTTTTTT.

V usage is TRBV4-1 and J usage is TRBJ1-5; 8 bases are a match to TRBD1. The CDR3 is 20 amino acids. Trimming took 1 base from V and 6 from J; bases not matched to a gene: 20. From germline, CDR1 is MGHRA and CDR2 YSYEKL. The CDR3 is CASSQGRVGTGWVTGQPQHF. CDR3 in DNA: TGCGCCAGCAGCCAAGGGAGGGTCGGGACAGGTTGGGTTACGGGTCAGCCCCAGCATTTT.

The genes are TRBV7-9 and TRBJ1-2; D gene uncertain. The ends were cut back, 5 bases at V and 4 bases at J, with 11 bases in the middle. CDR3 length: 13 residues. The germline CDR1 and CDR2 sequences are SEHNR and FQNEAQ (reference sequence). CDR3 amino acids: CASSHGKTYGYTF. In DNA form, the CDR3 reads TGTGCCAGCAGCCATGGAAAGACCTATGGCTACACCTTC.

CDR3 DNA: TGTGCCAGCACCCCGGACAGGAACTATGGCTACACCTTC. Protein product: CASTPDRNYGYTF. This chain joins TRBV2 and TRBJ1-2, with TRBD1 identical over 7 bases. The CDR3 spans 13 residues. V trimming: 7 bases; J trimming: 2 bases; junction bases outside the gene matches: 4. In germline, CDR1 is SNHLY, CDR2 FYNNEI.

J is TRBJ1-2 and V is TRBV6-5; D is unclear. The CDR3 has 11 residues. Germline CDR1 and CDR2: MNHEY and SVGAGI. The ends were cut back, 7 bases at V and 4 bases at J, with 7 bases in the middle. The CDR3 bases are TGTGCCAGCATTAGTGCCTATGGCTACACCTTC. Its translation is CASISAYGYTF.

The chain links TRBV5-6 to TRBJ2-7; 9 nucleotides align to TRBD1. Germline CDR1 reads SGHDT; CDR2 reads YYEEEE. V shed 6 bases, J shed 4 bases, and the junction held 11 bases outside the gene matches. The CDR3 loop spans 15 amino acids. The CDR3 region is CASNFFTGGSYEQYF. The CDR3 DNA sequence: TGTGCCAGCAACTTCTTCACAGGGGGCTCATACGAGCAGTACTTC.

The CDR3 DNA sequence: TGTGCCAGCAGTTTACTCTCCCCCGGGGAGCTGTTTTTT. It codes for CASSLLSPGELFF. The rearrangement links TRBV28 to TRBJ2-2; D is unclear. Germline CDR1 and CDR2: MDHEN and SYDVKM. The CDR3 has 13 amino acids. Trimming pared 2 bases from V and 6 bases from J, leaving 7 bases between. Drawing the rest from reference TRBV28 and TRBJ2-2, the complete variable domain is DVKVTQSSRYLVKRTGEKVFLECVQDMDHENMFWYRQDPGLGLRLIYFSYDVKMKEKGDIPEGYSVSREKKERFSLILESASTNQTSMYLCASSLLSPGELFFGEGSRLTVL.